One sample yielded the 21 T cell receptor beta chains listed below, sequenced in a study of response to subunit inactivated influenza vaccine. TCRdb itself ran the RT-PCR reads through MiXCR, one entry per CDR3 protein. The sample includes more than 200,000 distinct CDR3 sequences, 12% seen only once; the top ten take approximately 8.3%. Sequences were derived from non-naive T cells sorted from PBMCs, sampled 14 to 15 days before vaccination. These receptors all come from a man aged 50 to 60 who received an inactivated influenza vaccine.

This clonotype appeared many times. The limits of the CDR3 on the DNA are not certain, so only TCRdb's listed CDR3 is given. This chain uses TRBV12-3 or TRBV12-4 with TRBJ2-7; TRBD1 is taken as the D call from the table, unchecked against the DNA. The CDR3 spans 13 amino acids, including both terminal residues. The CDR3 loop is CASSSSTGHEQYF.

This clonotype has just a few counts. The chain links TRBV7-3 to TRBJ2-1; 10 bases match TRBD2. The V segment lost 5 bases and the J segment 11 bases; nucleotides outside the gene matches: 18. The germline V gene encodes CDR1 SGHTA and CDR2 FQGTGA. This CDR3 contains 17 residues. The CDR3 loop is CASSPSAGGPPFDQQFF. The CDR3 DNA reads as TGTGCCAGCAGCCCCTCAGCGGGAGGGCCTCCTTTCGATCAGCAGTTCTTC.

The CDR3 coding sequence is TGTGCCAGCAGCTTACAAGCGGGGGGGCTGAGCTACGAGCAGTACTTC. Translation: CASSLQAGGLSYEQYF. The chain recombines TRBV7-9 with TRBJ2-7; 10 bases agree with TRBD2. V lost 2 bases, J lost 3 bases, and 7 bases stayed unmatched. The CDR3 has 16 residues. Germline values: CDR1 SEHNR, CDR2 FQNEAQ (reference sequence).

This clonotype was detected only once. The CDR3 end shows no conserved phenylalanine or tryptophan, and so a read error is likely. The V gene is TRBV11-2, the J gene TRBJ2-6; a possible D gene is TRBD1 (6 bases). Trimming cost V 2 bases and J 3 bases, with 20 bases left between them. The CDR3 is 19 residues long. Germline CDR1 and CDR2: SGHAT and FQNNGV. CDR3 sequence: CASSLPTGTRMLGANVLTL. CDR3 nucleotide sequence: TGTGCCAGCAGCTTACCTACAGGGACCCGGATGCTTGGGGCCAACGTCCTGACTCTC.

This clonotype was seen many times. The gene calls are TRBV12-3 or TRBV12-4 and TRBJ2-7; D perhaps matches TRBD2 (6 bases). This CDR3 has 15 residues. V lost 5 bases and J 2 bases, leaving 16 bases between the germline ends. The CDR3 sequence: CASSSVGGEPYEQYF. The CDR3 DNA follows: TGTGCCAGCAGTAGCGTGGGGGGTGAGCCCTACGAGCAGTACTTC.

This clonotype was seen only a few times. The CDR3 DNA follows: TGTGCCAGCAGCTTGTTGCCCTACGTATCCTACGAGCAGTACTTC. Amino acid sequence: CASSLLPYVSYEQYF. The chain uses TRBV5-6 and TRBJ2-7, with D uncertain. Germline V lookup: CDR1 SGHDT, CDR2 YYEEEE. There are 15 residues in the CDR3. V was trimmed by 1 base and J by 1 base, leaving 12 bases between them.

This clonotype showed up just a few times. V gene TRBV5-5 combines with J gene TRBJ1-5; no reliable D call. The CDR3 is 13 residues long. Trimming removed 0 bases at V and 5 bases at J, with 6 bases between. Germline CDR1 and CDR2: SGHKS and YYEKEE (reference sequence). The CDR3 reads CASSLGPDQPQHF. CDR3 sequence (DNA): TGTGCCAGCAGCTTGGGCCCTGATCAGCCCCAGCATTTT.

The chain uses TRBV27 and TRBJ1-2; D uncertain. This CDR3 region has 12 residues. V was shortened by 4 bases and J by 8 bases, with 11 bases between the two germline ends. Germline V gene lookup returns CDR1 MNHEY and CDR2 SMNVEV (reference sequence). CDR3 loop: CASSSDGEGYTF. CDR3 nucleotides: TGTGCCAGCAGTTCCGACGGTGAAGGCTACACCTTC.

This chain connects TRBV9 to TRBJ2-5; tentatively, D is TRBD2 (6 bases). The CDR3 is made up of 14 amino acids. The V gene's germline CDR1 is SGDLS and CDR2 YYNGEE. The germline V and J ends were trimmed by 1 base and 5 bases, with 12 bases remaining between them. This chain's CDR3 is CASSVSTSSETQYF. The CDR3 DNA is TGTGCCAGCAGCGTATCGACTAGTTCGGAGACCCAGTACTTC.

This clonotype was detected only a few times. The rearrangement links TRBV28 to TRBJ2-7; TRBD1 aligns across 8 bases. V trimming: 4 bases; J trimming: 2 bases; junction bases outside the gene matches: 7. The CDR3 length is 15 residues. Per the germline V gene, CDR1 is MDHEN and CDR2 is SYDVKM. This CDR3 is CASSSRDRQAYEQYF. In nucleotides, the CDR3 is TGTGCCAGCAGTTCCCGGGACAGGCAAGCCTACGAGCAGTACTTC.

This clonotype has more than one count but fewer than ten. The chain combines TRBV28 with TRBJ2-1; 8 positions agree with TRBD2. This CDR3 is 14 amino acids long. Germline lookup yields CDR1 MDHEN and CDR2 SYDVKM. V was pared by 5 bases and J by 11 bases, with 11 bases of the junction left unmatched. The CDR3 is CASSSGSRLAQQFF. Here the CDR3 DNA reads TGTGCCAGCAGTAGCGGGAGTAGGTTGGCTCAGCAGTTCTTC.

This clonotype has more than one count but fewer than ten. This chain connects TRBV7-2 to TRBJ2-1; 9 nucleotides agree with TRBD2. CDR1 is SGHTA, CDR2 FQGNSA, per germline. The trim removed 5 bases at V and 0 bases at J, leaving 8 bases unmatched. The CDR3 spans 17 residues. The CDR3: CASSTLAGPVSYNEQFF. The CDR3 coding sequence is TGTGCCAGCAGCACCCTAGCGGGGCCCGTCTCCTACAATGAGCAGTTCTTC.

This clonotype showed up many times. V usage is TRBV20-1 and J usage is TRBJ1-1, with D tentatively TRBD1 (5 bases). CDR3 size: 14 residues. The V and J ends lost 1 base and 1 base respectively, with 10 bases between them. Germline V lookup: CDR1 DFQATT, CDR2 SNEGSKA (reference sequence). CDR3 in DNA: TGCAGTGCTAGAGTCGGGACCGCGAACACTGAAGCTTTCTTT. Translated: CSARVGTANTEAFF.

This clonotype was seen at least ten times. J is TRBJ2-1 and V is TRBV7-2; a possible D gene is TRBD2 (6 bases). Trimming took off 5 bases at V and 10 bases at J, with 15 bases between the two ends. This CDR3 has 13 residues. CDR1 is SGHTA and CDR2 is FQGNSA in the germline V gene. Written as DNA, the CDR3 is TGTGCCAGCAGCCGCGTTCCCCGGGAGGAGCAGTTCTTC. This sequence encodes CASSRVPREEQFF.

This clonotype was detected only a few times. This chain uses TRBV3-1 with TRBJ2-1; 12 bases match TRBD2. Germline V CDR1 and CDR2: LGHDT, YNNKEL (reference sequence). CDR3 size: 16 residues. V lost 1 base to trimming and J lost 10 bases; unmatched junction nucleotides: 8. CDR3 DNA: TGTGCCAGCAGCCAAGCCTCTAGCGGGGGGGCAGGCGAGCAGTTCTTC. Its translation: CASSQASSGGAGEQFF.

The chain joins TRBV2 to TRBJ2-3; 16 nucleotides agree with TRBD2. J was trimmed by 3 bases and V by 6 bases; bases with no gene match: 6. Per germline, CDR1 SNHLY and CDR2 FYNNEI. The CDR3 consists of 17 residues. The CDR3 sequence is CASRLGLAGGPTDTQYF. DNA for the CDR3: TGTGCCAGCAGGTTGGGACTAGCGGGAGGGCCGACAGATACGCAGTATTTT.

V is TRBV10-3 and J is TRBJ1-5, with D uncertain. This CDR3 is 13 amino acids long. Trimming took 2 bases from V and 4 from J, leaving 6 bases between them. Germline CDR1 is ENHRY and CDR2 is SYGVKD. This CDR3 reads CAISEDTNQPQHF. The CDR3 nucleotides are TGTGCCATCAGTGAGGATACTAATCAGCCCCAGCATTTT.

This clonotype was found a few times. V and J are TRBV12-3 or TRBV12-4 and TRBJ2-6, with D perhaps matching TRBD1 or TRBD2 (5 bases each). CDR3 length: 16 amino acids. Trimming cost V 3 bases and J 3 bases, with 12 bases left between them. The CDR3 protein is CASSFLGVGGANVLTF. The CDR3 bases are TGTGCCAGCAGTTTTCTGGGGGTCGGTGGGGCCAACGTCCTGACTTTC.

The V gene is TRBV7-2, the J gene TRBJ1-1; possible D gene TRBD1, 6 bases. Germline CDR1 and CDR2: SGHTA and FQGNSA. The CDR3 has 14 amino acids. The V end lost 2 bases, the J end lost 8 bases, and 15 bases lay between the germline ends. The CDR3 region is CASSLWGGRGEAFF. Written as DNA, the CDR3 is TGTGCCAGCAGCTTATGGGGGGGCAGGGGAGAAGCTTTCTTT.

This clonotype appeared many times. The chain employs TRBV12-3 or TRBV12-4 and TRBJ1-5, with 9 bases aligning to TRBD1. Trimming at V came to 6 bases and at J to 7 bases, leaving 4 bases not matched to a gene. This CDR3 is built from 13 residues. The CDR3: CASSLTGGQPQHF. CDR3 DNA sequence: TGTGCCAGCAGCCTTACAGGGGGCCAGCCCCAGCATTTT.

In this sample, this clonotype turned up many times. The V gene is TRBV19, the J gene TRBJ1-2; D not resolved. V shed 4 bases and J shed 2 bases, with 2 bases lying between them. Germline CDR1 reads LNHDA; CDR2 reads SQIVND (reference sequence). The CDR3 is 11 residues long. CDR3 in DNA: TGTGCCAGTAGTACGAACTATGGCTACACCTTC. Protein sequence: CASSTNYGYTF.